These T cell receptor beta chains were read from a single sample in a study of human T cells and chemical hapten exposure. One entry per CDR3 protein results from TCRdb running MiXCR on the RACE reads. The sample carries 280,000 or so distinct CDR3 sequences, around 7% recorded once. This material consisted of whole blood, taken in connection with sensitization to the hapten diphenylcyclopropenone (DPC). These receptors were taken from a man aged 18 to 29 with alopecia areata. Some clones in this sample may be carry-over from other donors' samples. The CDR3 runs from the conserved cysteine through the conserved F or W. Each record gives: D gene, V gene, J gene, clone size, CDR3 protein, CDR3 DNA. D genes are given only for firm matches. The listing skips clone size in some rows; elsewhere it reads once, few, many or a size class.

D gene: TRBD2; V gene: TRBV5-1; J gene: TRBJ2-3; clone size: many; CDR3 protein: CASSLGLAGTTDTQYF; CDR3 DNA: TGCGCCAGCAGCCTAGGACTAGCGGGGACGACAGATACGCAGTATTTT
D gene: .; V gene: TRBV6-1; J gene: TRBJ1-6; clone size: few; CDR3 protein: CASSDAGSPLHF; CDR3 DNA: TGTGCCAGCAGCGACGCGGGGTCACCCCTCCACTTT
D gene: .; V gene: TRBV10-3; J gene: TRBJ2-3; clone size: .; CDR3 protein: CAISDRASDTQYF; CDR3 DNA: TGTGCCATCAGTGATCGGGCATCTGATACGCAGTATTTT
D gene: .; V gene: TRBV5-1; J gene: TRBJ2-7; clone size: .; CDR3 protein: CASSLDGAAGEQYF; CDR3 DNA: TGCGCCAGCAGCTTGGACGGAGCCGCTGGGGAGCAGTACTTC
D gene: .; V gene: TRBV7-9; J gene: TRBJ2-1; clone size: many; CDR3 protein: CASSLERHTYNEQFF; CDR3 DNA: TGTGCCAGCAGCTTAGAACGGCACACCTACAATGAGCAGTTCTTC
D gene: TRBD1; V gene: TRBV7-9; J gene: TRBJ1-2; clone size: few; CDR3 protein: CASRLDLGQNYGYTF; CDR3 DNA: TGTGCCAGCAGATTGGACTTGGGACAGAACTATGGCTACACCTTC
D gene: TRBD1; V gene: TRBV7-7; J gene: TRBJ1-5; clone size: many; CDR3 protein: CASSFSLYDRGNQPQHF; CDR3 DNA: TGTGCCAGCAGCTTCTCCCTATATGACAGGGGCAATCAGCCCCAGCATTTT
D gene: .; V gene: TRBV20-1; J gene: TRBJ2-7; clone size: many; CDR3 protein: CSARDKSSYEQYF; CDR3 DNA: TGCAGTGCTAGAGACAAGAGCTCCTACGAGCAGTACTTC
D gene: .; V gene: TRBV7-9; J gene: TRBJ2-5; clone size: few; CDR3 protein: CASSLKGTEETQYF; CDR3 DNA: TGTGCCAGCAGCTTGAAAGGGACTGAGGAGACCCAGTACTTC
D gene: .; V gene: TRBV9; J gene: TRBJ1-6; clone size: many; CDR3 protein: CASSPPGADNSPLHF; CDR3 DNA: TGTGCCAGCAGCCCTCCGGGGGCTGATAATTCACCCCTCCACTTT
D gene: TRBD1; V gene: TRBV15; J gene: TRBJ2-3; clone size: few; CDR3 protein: CATSTGTGLRDTQYF; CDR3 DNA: TGTGCCACCAGCACCGGGACAGGGTTGAGAGATACGCAGTATTTT
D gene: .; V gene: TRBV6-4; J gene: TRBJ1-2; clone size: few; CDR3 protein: CASSDSPSGFYGYTF; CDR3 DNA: TGTGCCAGCAGTGACTCGCCCTCCGGGTTCTATGGCTACACCTTC
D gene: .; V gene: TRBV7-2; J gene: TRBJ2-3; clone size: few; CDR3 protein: CASSRGPHTDTQYF; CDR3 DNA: TGTGCCAGCAGCCGGGGGCCACACACAGATACGCAGTATTTT
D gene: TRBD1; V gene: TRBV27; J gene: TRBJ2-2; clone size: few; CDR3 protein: CASKNWDRGLTGELFF; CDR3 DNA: TGTGCCAGCAAAAATTGGGACAGGGGGTTAACCGGGGAGCTGTTTTTT
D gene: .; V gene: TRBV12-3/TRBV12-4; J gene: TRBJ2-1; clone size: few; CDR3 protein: CASSPQGTEQFF; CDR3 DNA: TGTGCCAGCAGTCCTCAAGGTACTGAGCAGTTCTTC
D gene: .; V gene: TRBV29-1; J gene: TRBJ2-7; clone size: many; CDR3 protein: CSVQTGRGDEQYF; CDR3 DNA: TGCAGCGTGCAAACAGGGAGGGGTGACGAGCAGTACTTC
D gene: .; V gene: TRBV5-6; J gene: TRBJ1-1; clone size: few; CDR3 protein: CASSPEWVRGTEAFF; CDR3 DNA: TGTGCCAGCAGCCCGGAGTGGGTTCGGGGCACTGAAGCTTTCTTT
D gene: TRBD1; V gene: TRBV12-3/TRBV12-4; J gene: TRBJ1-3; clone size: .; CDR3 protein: CASRRTGGTSSGNTIYF; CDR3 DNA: TGTGCCAGCAGACGGACAGGGGGAACATCATCTGGAAACACCATATATTTT
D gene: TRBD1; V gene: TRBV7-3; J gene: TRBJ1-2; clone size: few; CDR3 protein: CASSLDRAGGYTF; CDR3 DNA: TGTGCCAGCAGCTTGGACAGGGCGGGAGGCTACACCTTC
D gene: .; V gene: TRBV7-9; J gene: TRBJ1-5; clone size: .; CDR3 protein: CASSLESGNQPQHF; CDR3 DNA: TGTGCCAGCAGCTTAGAATCTGGGAATCAGCCCCAGCATTTT
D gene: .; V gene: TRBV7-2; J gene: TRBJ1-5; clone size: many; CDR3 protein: CASSIRRNQPQHF; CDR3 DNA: TGTGCCAGCAGCATCCGTCGGAATCAGCCCCAGCATTTT
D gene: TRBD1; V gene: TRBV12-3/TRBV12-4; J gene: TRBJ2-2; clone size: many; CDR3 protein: CASSPWTGNTGELFF; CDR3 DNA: TGTGCCAGCAGCCCTTGGACAGGGAACACCGGGGAGCTGTTTTTT
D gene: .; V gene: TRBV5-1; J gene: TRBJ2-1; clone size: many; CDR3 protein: CASSLRDPLYNEQFF; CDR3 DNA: TGCGCCAGCAGCCTCCGGGACCCCCTCTACAATGAGCAGTTCTTC
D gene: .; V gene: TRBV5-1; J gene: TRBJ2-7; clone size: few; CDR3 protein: CASSFEGNSDEQYF; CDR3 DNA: TGCGCCAGCAGCTTCGAGGGGAATTCTGACGAGCAGTACTTC
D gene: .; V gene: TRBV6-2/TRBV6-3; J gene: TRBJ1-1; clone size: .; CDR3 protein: CASSYPTTQLDTEAFF; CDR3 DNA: TGTGCCAGCAGTTACCCCACTACCCAACTTGACACTGAAGCTTTCTTT
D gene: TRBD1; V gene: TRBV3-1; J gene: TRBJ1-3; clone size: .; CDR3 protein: CASSQNTGTAGNTIYF; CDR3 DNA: TGTGCCAGCAGCCAAAACACGGGGACAGCTGGAAACACCATATATTTT
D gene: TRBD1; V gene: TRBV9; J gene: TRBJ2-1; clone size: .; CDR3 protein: CASSGQGAEQFF; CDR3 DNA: TGTGCCAGCAGCGGACAGGGTGCTGAGCAGTTCTTC
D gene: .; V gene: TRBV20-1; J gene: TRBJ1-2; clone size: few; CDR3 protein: CSARDLQSNYGYTF; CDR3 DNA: TGCAGTGCTAGAGATTTACAAAGCAACTATGGCTACACCTTC
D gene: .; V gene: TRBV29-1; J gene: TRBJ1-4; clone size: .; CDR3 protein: CSVGGAKSEKLFF; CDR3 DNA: TGCAGCGTTGGAGGGGCGAAAAGTGAAAAACTGTTTTTT
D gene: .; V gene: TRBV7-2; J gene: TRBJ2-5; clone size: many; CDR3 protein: CASSRQDQETQYF; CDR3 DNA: TGTGCCAGCAGCCGACAGGATCAAGAGACCCAGTACTTC
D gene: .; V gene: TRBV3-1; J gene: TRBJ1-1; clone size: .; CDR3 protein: CASSRGGLGTEAFF; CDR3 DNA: TGTGCCAGCAGCCGAGGGGGGTTAGGCACTGAAGCTTTCTTT
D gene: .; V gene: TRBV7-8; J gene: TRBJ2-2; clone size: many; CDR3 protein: CASSLVWTELFF; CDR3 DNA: TGTGCCAGCAGCTTAGTATGGACAGAGCTGTTTTTT
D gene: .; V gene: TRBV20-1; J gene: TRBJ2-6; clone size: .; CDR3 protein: CSARVSKWGRLRGANVLTF; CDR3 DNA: TGCAGTGCTAGAGTAAGCAAGTGGGGCAGGCTGCGGGGGGCCAACGTCCTGACTTTC
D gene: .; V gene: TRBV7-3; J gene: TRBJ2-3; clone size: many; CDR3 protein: CASSPGRADTQYF; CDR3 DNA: TGTGCCAGCAGCCCCGGGCGGGCAGATACGCAGTATTTT
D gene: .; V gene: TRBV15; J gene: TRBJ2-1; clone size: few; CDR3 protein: CATSQGTREQFF; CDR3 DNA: TGTGCCACCAGCCAGGGGACAAGAGAGCAGTTCTTC
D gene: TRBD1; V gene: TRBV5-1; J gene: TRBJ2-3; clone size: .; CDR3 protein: CASSPSPDRGAQYF; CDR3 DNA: TGCGCCAGCAGCCCCTCACCGGACAGGGGGGCGCAGTATTTT
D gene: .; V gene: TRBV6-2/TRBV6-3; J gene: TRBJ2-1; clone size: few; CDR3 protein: CASSYGYNEQFF; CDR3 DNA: TGTGCCAGCAGTTACGGATACAATGAGCAGTTCTTC
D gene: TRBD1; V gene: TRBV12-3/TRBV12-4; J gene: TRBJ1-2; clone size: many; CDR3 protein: CASSPRDRGLYGYTF; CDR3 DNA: TGTGCCAGCAGTCCTCGGGACAGGGGGCTCTATGGCTACACCTTC
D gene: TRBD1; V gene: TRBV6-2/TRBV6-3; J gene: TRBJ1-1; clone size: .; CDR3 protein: CASTRQGARTEAFF; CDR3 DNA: TGTGCCAGCACCCGACAGGGGGCGCGGACTGAAGCTTTCTTT
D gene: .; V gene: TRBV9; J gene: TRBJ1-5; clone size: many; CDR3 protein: CASSVEGSNQPQHF; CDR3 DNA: TGTGCCAGCAGCGTAGAAGGTAGCAATCAGCCCCAGCATTTT
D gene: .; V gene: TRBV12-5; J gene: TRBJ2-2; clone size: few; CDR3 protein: CASGLTGSRTGELFF; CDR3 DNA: TGTGCTAGTGGTTTGACAGGGTCAAGGACCGGGGAGCTGTTTTTT
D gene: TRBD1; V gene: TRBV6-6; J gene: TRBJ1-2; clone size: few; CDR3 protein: CASRSLGQGGYTF; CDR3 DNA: TGTGCCAGCAGGTCTCTGGGACAGGGTGGCTACACCTTC
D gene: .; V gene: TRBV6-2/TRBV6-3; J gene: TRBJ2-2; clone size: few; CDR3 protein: CASSWTGSGELFF; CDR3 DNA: TGTGCCAGCAGTTGGACTGGGTCCGGGGAGCTGTTTTTT
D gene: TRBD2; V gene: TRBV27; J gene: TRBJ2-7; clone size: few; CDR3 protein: CASKLAGALSYEQYF; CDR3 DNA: TGTGCCAGCAAATTAGCGGGGGCTCTCTCCTACGAGCAGTACTTC
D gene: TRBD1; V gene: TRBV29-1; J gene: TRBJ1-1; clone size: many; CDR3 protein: CSAIQGMNTEAFF; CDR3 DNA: TGCAGCGCTATACAGGGGATGAACACTGAAGCTTTCTTT
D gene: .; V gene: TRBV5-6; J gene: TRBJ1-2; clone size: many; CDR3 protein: CASSFDPYGYTF; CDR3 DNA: TGTGCCAGCAGCTTTGACCCCTATGGCTACACCTTC
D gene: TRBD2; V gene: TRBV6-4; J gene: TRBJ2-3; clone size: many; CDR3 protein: CASSESSGTDTQYF; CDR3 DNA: TGTGCCAGCAGTGAATCTAGCGGAACAGATACGCAGTATTTT
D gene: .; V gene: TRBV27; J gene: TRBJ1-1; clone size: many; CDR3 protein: CASTKFTARGRAEAFF; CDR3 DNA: TGTGCCAGCACCAAATTTACAGCGCGGGGCAGGGCTGAAGCTTTCTTT
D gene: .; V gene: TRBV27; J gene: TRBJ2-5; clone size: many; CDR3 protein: CASSLSGETQYF; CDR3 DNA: TGTGCCAGCAGTTTATCCGGGGAGACCCAGTACTTC
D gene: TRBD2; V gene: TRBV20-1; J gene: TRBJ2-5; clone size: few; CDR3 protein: CSARSLAGAGETQYF; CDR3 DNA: TGCAGTGCTAGAAGCCTAGCGGGGGCCGGGGAGACCCAGTACTTC
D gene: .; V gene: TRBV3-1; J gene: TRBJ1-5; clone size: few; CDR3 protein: CASSQGWEKDQPQHF; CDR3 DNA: TGTGCCAGCAGCCAAGGATGGGAGAAGGATCAGCCCCAGCATTTT
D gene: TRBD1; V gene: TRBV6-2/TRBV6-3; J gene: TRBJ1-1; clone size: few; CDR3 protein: CASSRTGTNTEAFF; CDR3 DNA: TGTGCCAGCAGTCGGACAGGTACCAACACTGAAGCTTTCTTT
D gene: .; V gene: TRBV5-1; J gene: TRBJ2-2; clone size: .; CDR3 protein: CASSPTQGRTGELFF; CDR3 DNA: TGCGCCAGCAGCCCGACACAGGGTAGAACCGGGGAGCTGTTTTTT